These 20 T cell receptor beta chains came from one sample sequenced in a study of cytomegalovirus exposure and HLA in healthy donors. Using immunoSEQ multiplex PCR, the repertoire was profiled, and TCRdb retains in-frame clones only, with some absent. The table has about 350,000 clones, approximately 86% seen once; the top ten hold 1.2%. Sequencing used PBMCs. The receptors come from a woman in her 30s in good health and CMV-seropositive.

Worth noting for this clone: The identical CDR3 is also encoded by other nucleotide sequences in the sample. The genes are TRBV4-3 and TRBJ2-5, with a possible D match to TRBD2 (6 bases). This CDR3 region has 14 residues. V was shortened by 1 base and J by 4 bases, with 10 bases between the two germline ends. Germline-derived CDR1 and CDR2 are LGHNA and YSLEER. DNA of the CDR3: TGCGCCAGCAGCCAAGGATCCGGGGGAGAGACCCAGTACTTC. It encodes CASSQGSGGETQYF.

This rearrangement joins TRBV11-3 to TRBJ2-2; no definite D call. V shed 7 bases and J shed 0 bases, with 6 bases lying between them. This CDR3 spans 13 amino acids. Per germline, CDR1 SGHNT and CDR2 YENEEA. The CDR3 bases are TGTGCCAGCAAAAGAGCGAACACCGGGGAGCTGTTTTTT. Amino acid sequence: CASKRANTGELFF.

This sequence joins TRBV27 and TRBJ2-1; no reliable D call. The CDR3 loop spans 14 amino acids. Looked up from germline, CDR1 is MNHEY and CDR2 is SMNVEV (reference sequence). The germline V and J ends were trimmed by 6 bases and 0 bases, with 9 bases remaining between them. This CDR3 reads CASSLTLSYNEQFF. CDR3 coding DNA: TGTGCCAGCAGCCTGACTCTCTCCTACAATGAGCAGTTCTTC.

CDR3 region: CASSSRLAGAYEQYF. The CDR3 DNA sequence: TGTGCCAGCAGCTCAAGACTAGCGGGGGCCTACGAGCAGTACTTC. The genes are TRBV28 and TRBJ2-7; 12 bases line up with TRBD2. CDR1 MDHEN and CDR2 SYDVKM come from the germline V gene. Trimming removed 6 bases from V and 2 bases from J; junction bases left unmatched: 5. The length of the CDR3 is 15 residues.

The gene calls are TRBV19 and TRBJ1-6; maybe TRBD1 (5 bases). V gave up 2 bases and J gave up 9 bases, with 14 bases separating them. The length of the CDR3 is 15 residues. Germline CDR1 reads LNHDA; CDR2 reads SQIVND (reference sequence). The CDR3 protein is CASSIRGSDRSPLHF. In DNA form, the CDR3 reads TGTGCCAGTAGTATAAGGGGTTCTGACCGTTCACCCCTCCACTTT. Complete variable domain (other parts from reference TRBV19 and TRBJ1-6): DGGITQSPKYLFRKEGQNVTLSCEQNLNHDAMYWYRQDPGQGLRLIYYSQIVNDFQKGDIAEGYSVSREKKESFPLTVTSAQKNPTAFYLCASSIRGSDRSPLHFGNGTRLTVT.

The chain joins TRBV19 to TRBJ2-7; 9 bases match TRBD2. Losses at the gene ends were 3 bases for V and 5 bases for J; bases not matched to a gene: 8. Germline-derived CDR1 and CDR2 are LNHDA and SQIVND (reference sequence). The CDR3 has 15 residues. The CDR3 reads CASSMAFGTSNEQYF. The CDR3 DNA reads TGTGCCAGTAGTATGGCTTTCGGGACTAGCAACGAGCAGTACTTC.

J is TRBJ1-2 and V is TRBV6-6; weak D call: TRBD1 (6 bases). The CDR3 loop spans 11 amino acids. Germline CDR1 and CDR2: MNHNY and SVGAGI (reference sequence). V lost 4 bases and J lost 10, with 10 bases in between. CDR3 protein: CASSLAGDYTF. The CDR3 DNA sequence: TGTGCCAGCAGTTTGGCAGGGGACTACACCTTC.

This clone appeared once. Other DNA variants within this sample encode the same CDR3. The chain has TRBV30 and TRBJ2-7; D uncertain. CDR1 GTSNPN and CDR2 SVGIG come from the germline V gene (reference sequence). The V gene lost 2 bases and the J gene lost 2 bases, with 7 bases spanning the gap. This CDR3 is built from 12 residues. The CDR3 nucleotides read TGTGCCTGGAGTCCGGGTCCCTACGAGCAGTACTTC. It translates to CAWSPGPYEQYF. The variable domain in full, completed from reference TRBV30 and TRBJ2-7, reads SQTIHQWPATLVQPVGSPLSLECTVEGTSNPNLYWYRQAAGRGLQLLFYSVGIGQISSEVPQNLSASRPQDRQFILSSKKLLLSDSGFYLCAWSPGPYEQYFGPGTRLTVT.

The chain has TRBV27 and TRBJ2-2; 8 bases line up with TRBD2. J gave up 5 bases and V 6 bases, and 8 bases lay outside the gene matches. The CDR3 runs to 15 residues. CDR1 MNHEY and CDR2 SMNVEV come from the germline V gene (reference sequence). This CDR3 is CASSLGGAYTGELFF. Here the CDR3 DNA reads TGTGCCAGCAGCCTCGGGGGGGCTTATACCGGGGAGCTGTTTTTT.

The CDR3 reads CAWSVPRLAGGPSHTDTQYF. CDR3 DNA sequence: TGTGCCTGGAGTGTACCGAGACTAGCGGGAGGGCCATCACACACAGATACGCAGTATTTT. V is TRBV30 and J is TRBJ2-3; 14 nucleotides agree with TRBD2. V lost 0 bases to trimming and J lost 2 bases; unmatched junction nucleotides: 13. The CDR3 runs to 20 residues. CDR1 is GTSNPN, CDR2 SVGIG, per germline (reference sequence).

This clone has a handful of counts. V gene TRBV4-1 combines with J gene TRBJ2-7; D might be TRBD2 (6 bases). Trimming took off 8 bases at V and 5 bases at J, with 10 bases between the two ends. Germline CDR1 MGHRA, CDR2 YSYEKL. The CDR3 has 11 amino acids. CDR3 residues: CASGWGDEQYF. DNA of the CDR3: TGCGCCAGCGGTTGGGGGGACGAGCAGTACTTC.

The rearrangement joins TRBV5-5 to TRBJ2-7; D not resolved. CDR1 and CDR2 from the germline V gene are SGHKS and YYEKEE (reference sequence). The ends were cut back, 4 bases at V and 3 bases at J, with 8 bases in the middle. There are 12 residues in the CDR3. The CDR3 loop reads CASSPNSYEQYF. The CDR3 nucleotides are TGTGCCAGCAGCCCGAACAGCTACGAGCAGTACTTC. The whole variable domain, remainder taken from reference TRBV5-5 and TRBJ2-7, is DAGVTQSPTHLIKTRGQQVTLRCSPISGHKSVSWYQQVLGQGPQFIFQYYEKEERGRGNFPDRFSARQFPNYSSELNVNALLLGDSALYLCASSPNSYEQYFGPGTRLTVT.

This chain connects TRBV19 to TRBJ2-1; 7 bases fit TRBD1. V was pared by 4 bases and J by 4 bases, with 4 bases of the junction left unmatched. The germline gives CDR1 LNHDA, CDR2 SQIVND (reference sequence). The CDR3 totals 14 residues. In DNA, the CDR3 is TGTGCCAGTAGTAGCCGGGACAGTTACAATGAGCAGTTCTTC. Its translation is CASSSRDSYNEQFF.

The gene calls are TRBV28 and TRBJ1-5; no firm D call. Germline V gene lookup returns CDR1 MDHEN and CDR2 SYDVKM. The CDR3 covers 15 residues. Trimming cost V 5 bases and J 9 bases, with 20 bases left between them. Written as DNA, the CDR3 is TGTGCCAGCAGTACAACGGACGGAAAGGGAAGGCCCCAGCATTTT. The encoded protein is CASSTTDGKGRPQHF.

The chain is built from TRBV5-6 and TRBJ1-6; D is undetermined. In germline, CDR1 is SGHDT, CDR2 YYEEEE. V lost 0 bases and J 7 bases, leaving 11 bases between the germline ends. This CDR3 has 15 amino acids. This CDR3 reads CASSLVNLGNSPLHF. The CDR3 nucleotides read TGTGCCAGCAGCTTGGTTAATCTGGGAAATTCACCCCTCCACTTT.

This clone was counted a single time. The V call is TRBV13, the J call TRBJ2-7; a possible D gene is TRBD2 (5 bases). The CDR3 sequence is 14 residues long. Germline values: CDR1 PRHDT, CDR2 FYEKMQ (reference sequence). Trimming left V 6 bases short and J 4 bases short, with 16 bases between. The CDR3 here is CASRATGIRYEQYF. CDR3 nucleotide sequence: TGTGCCAGCAGGGCAACCGGGATCCGATACGAGCAGTACTTC.

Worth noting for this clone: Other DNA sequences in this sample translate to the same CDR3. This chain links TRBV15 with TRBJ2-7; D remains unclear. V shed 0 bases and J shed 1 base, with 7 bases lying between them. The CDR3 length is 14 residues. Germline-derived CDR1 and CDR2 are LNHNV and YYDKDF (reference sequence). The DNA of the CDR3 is TGTGCCACCAGCAGAGATAGGCAGTCCTACGAGCAGTACTTC. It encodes CATSRDRQSYEQYF.

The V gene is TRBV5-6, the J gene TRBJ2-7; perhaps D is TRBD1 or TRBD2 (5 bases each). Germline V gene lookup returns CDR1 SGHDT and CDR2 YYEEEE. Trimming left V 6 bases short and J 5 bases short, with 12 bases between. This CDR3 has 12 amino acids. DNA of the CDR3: TGTGCCAGCATTGGCCGAGGGGACGAGCAGTACTTC. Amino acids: CASIGRGDEQYF.

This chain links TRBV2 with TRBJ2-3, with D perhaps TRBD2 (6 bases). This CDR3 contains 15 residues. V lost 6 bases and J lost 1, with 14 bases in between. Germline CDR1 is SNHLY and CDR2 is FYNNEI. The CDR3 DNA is TGTGCCAGCAGCGCCGATTGGGGGGGCACAGATACGCAGTATTTT. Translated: CASSADWGGTDTQYF.

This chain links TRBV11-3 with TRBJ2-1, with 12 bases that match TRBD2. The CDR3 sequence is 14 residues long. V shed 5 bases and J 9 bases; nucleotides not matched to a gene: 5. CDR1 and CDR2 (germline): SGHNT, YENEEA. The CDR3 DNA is TGTGCCAGCAGCATGACTAGCGGGAGTATTGAGCAGTTCTTC. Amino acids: CASSMTSGSIEQFF.